This TCR beta chain was found in a study of synovial regulatory T cells in juvenile arthritis (dated by TCRdb to about 2015). About the study as a whole: Of the sequenced patients, five to seven received methotrexate, one received methotrexate plus infliximab, three were therapy-naive, and one had no treatment information. Although effector T cell subsets in the cohort were also sequenced for comparisons, the Treg dataset on its own covers only blood and synovial fluid Treg cells. Using matched patient samples, the researchers compared TCRbeta CDR3 repertoires across three groups: blood iaTreg cells, other blood Treg cells and synovial fluid Treg cells. TCR repertoire comparisons included Treg and Teff subsets from fewer than twelve JIA patients with active disease.

iaTreg cells were HLA-DR+ Treg cells, more frequent in NO ID than ID patients at Tend; hypothesised to expand during inflammation. TCR repertoires were obtained from approximately eleven juvenile idiopathic arthritis patients with active disease who had not reached inactive disease, of whom 3 were polyarticular and 8 were oligoarticular. The median age of the TCR-sequenced patients was about 10 years (range roughly 2.1-22.9), and their median disease duration was about 7 years (range 0.2-19.1). Samples for TCR repertoire analysis were collected at two centres in Italy. Peripheral blood mononuclear cells were separated using a Histopaque-1077 density gradient and frozen in about 90% FCS with approximately 10% DMSO. From the germline V gene, CDR1 is SQVTM and CDR2 is ANQGSEA. Spanning cysteine to phenylalanine, the CDR3 consists of 14 amino acids. DNA is not recorded here. The library was obtained by the immunoSEQ multiplex PCR assay. TCRbeta CDR3 sequencing was performed by Adaptive Biotechnologies. For the original study's pipeline: Repertoire similarity used the Chao-modified Jaccard index and median clonotype overlap from 200 random subsamples at equal sample size. The similarity analyses were based on either productive nucleotide sequences or amino acid sequences translated in silico. Hierarchical clustering with single linkage and t-SNE based on Chao-modified Jaccard distances were used to compare repertoires. After normalising for sample size, the researchers measured repertoire diversity with the Renyi index across a range of alpha values. In its TCRdb copy, this immuneACCESS table keeps in-frame sequences only and misses some clones. Where compared with another copy, unresolved V genes explain less than half of these, and the others have no known cause. The V and J calls and clone size come from that table; D and trimming were worked out from the DNA. The sample's records list around 9,000 clones. Clones ranked in the top ten supply 1.5% to 2% of the sample.

Study-level results and caveats: Blood iaTreg cells showed lower TCR diversity than other blood Treg cells, consistent with antigen-driven expansion. Across patients, iaTreg TCR repertoires were largely private, and these iaTreg repertoires partially overlapped with synovial Teff and blood CPL repertoires. Synovial Treg cells shared more CDR3 sequences with iaTreg cells than with other blood Treg cells; Chao-Jaccard similarity confirmed closer relation.

As regards this clone: Its antigen target is currently unknown.

The sample taken for sequencing was Treg cells from blood. The cell subset or site tag for this specimen amounts to: HLA-DR+ inflammation-associated blood Treg cells. The chain employs TRBV29-1 and TRBJ1-4. The TCR sequence derives from a donor aged 2-30 years with juvenile idiopathic arthritis. The CDR3 region: CSVEPGGFNEKLFF.